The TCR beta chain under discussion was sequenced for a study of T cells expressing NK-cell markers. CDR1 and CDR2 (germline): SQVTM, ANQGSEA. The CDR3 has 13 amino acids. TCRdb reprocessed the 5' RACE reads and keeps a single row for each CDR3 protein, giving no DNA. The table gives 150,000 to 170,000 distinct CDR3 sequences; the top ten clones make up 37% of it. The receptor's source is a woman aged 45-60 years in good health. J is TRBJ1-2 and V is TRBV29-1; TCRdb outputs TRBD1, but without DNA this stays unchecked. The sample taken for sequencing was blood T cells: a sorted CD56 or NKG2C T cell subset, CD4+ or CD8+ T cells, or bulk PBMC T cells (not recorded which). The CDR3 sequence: CSVQSGARYGYTF. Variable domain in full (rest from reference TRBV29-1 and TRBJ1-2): SAVISQKPSRDICQRGTSLTIQCQVDSQVTMMFWYRQQPGQSLTLIATANQGSEATYESGFVIDKFPISRPNLTFSTLTVSNMSPEDSSIYLCSVQSGARYGYTFGSGTRLTVV.